One and the same sample provided the 16 T cell receptor beta chains below, sequenced in a study of T cell responses to AZD1222 COVID-19 vaccine. The assay was immunoSEQ multiplex PCR, and TCRdb's table has in-frame clones only and misses some. The sample holds tens of thousands of clones, 83% seen once. Material: peripheral blood, obtained on day 0 of AZD1222 vaccination. These TCRs come from an adult in good health.

This clone was counted between two and nine times. The J gene is TRBJ2-1, the V gene TRBV24-1; D is perhaps TRBD1 (5 bases). V lost 3 bases, J lost 12 bases, and 17 bases lay in between. The CDR3 has 14 amino acids. The germline V gene has CDR1 KGHDR and CDR2 SFDVKD. The CDR3: CATSDPDRQSRQFF. Written as DNA, the CDR3 is TGTGCCACCAGTGATCCCGATCGACAGTCCCGGCAGTTCTTC.

The chain uses TRBV12-3 or TRBV12-4 and TRBJ2-7; possible D gene TRBD2, 5 bases. Trimming pared 4 bases from V and 4 bases from J, leaving 11 bases between. This CDR3 contains 13 residues. The CDR3 DNA follows: TGTGCCAGCAGTTCCCCGGGGAGTTACGAGCAGTACTTC. Its protein product is CASSSPGSYEQYF.

This clone occurred once. The chain carries TRBV28 and TRBJ1-5; D not certain. There are 15 residues in the CDR3. Trimming shortened V by 4 bases and J by 9 bases, and 19 bases separated the two germline ends. CDR1 is MDHEN, CDR2 SYDVKM, per germline. The CDR3 nucleotides read TGTGCCAGCAGTTCATCCCGACGCGGGTTCCGGCCCCAGCATTTT. Protein: CASSSSRRGFRPQHF.

The V gene is TRBV28, the J gene TRBJ1-5, with D unresolved. There are 13 residues in the CDR3. Germline V gene data show CDR1 as MDHEN and CDR2 as SYDVKM. The V end lost 2 bases, the J end lost 0 bases, and 2 bases lay between the germline ends. The CDR3 coding sequence is TGTGCCAGCAGTTTAGATAGCAATCAGCCCCAGCATTTT. Its protein product is CASSLDSNQPQHF.

V is TRBV11-2 and J is TRBJ1-6, with TRBD1 as a possible D gene (5 bases). Germline V gives CDR1 SGHAT, CDR2 FQNNGV. The CDR3 consists of 13 residues. Between the trimmed V and J ends, which lost 6 bases and 11 bases, there was a span of 14 bases. The CDR3 is CASRPGGGAPLHF. The CDR3 nucleotides read TGTGCCAGCAGACCGGGCGGGGGGGCACCCCTCCACTTT.

The chain combines TRBV19 with TRBJ1-1; the D is unclear. This CDR3 contains 12 residues. With 2 bases removed from V and 4 bases from J, the gap between germline ends came to 5 bases. The germline gives CDR1 LNHDA, CDR2 SQIVND (reference sequence). CDR3 residues: CASSIRATEAFF. CDR3 nucleotide sequence: TGTGCCAGTAGTATACGTGCCACTGAAGCTTTCTTT.

The V and J genes are TRBV13 and TRBJ2-6, with 8 bases that match TRBD1. The junction had 5 bases not matched to a gene; V was cut back by 4 bases and J by 0 bases. The CDR3 is 17 residues long. Looked up from germline, CDR1 is PRHDT and CDR2 is FYEKMQ (reference sequence). The CDR3 coding sequence is TGTGCCAGCAGCTCCGGGACAGGCAACTCTGGGGCCAACGTCCTGACTTTC. Translation: CASSSGTGNSGANVLTF.

The table lists this clone with a count of one. This chain links TRBV9 with TRBJ1-5; D gene ambiguous. The germline V and J ends were trimmed by 5 bases and 0 bases, with 9 bases remaining between them. This CDR3 region has 14 residues. The germline CDR1 and CDR2 sequences are SGDLS and YYNGEE. CDR3 nucleotide sequence: TGTGCCAGCAGTCCAGGAGATAGCAATCAGCCCCAGCATTTT. As protein: CASSPGDSNQPQHF.

The chain uses TRBV19 and TRBJ2-1, with 10 bases aligning to TRBD2. V trimming: 3 bases; J trimming: 6 bases; junction bases outside the gene matches: 5. Germline CDR1 reads LNHDA; CDR2 reads SQIVND (reference sequence). This CDR3 has 15 residues. The CDR3 loop is CASSISGGPGNEQFF. CDR3 sequence (DNA): TGTGCCAGTAGTATTAGCGGGGGGCCCGGCAATGAGCAGTTCTTC.

The chain employs TRBV7-8 and TRBJ2-7; 12 bases match TRBD1. The V gene end was trimmed by 5 bases and the J gene end by 4 bases; junction bases not matched to a gene: 6. CDR1 is SGHVS, CDR2 FQNEAQ, per germline. This CDR3 region has 15 residues. The CDR3 DNA is TGTGCCAGCAGCAGGGGGGGACAGGGGGCTTACGAGCAGTACTTC. Translated: CASSRGGQGAYEQYF.

This chain joins TRBV29-1 and TRBJ2-3; D gene uncertain. Germline V gives CDR1 SQVTM, CDR2 ANQGSEA. The CDR3 has 13 amino acids. The V and J ends lost 6 bases and 0 bases respectively, with 10 bases between them. The CDR3 here is CSVEIYSTDTQYF. The CDR3 nucleotides are TGCAGCGTGGAGATCTACAGCACAGATACGCAGTATTTT.

V usage is TRBV28 and J usage is TRBJ2-7, with D tentatively TRBD1 (6 bases). The CDR3 spans 13 residues. V was clipped by 6 bases and J by 6 bases, with 15 bases between them. Germline lookup yields CDR1 MDHEN and CDR2 SYDVKM. CDR3 amino acids: CASRQGQKGEQYF. CDR3 in DNA: TGTGCCAGCAGACAGGGTCAAAAGGGCGAGCAGTACTTC.

A single count supports this clone. This sequence joins TRBV7-3 and TRBJ2-3; 8 bases align to TRBD2. The junction had 12 bases not matched to a gene; V was cut back by 5 bases and J by 5 bases. CDR1 and CDR2 (germline): SGHTA, FQGTGA. The CDR3 is 16 residues long. The chain's CDR3 is CASSPRGGAGRDTQYF. The CDR3 coding sequence is TGTGCCAGCAGCCCTCGGGGGGGCGCCGGGAGAGATACGCAGTATTTT.

This rearrangement joins TRBV5-6 to TRBJ2-2; TRBD2 might be the D (5 bases). Between the trimmed V and J ends, which lost 4 bases and 10 bases, there was a span of 20 bases. This CDR3 is 15 amino acids long. CDR1 is SGHDT and CDR2 is YYEEEE in the germline V gene. The CDR3 region has the DNA TGTGCCAGCAGCCCCGACTATGACGGGTCTAAGGAGCTGTTTTTT. It codes for CASSPDYDGSKELFF. Drawing the rest from reference TRBV5-6 and TRBJ2-2, the complete variable domain is DAGVTQSPTHLIKTRGQQVTLRCSPKSGHDTVSWYQQALGQGPQFIFQYYEEEERQRGNFPDRFSGHQFPNYSSELNVNALLLGDSALYLCASSPDYDGSKELFFGEGSRLTVL.

The chain has TRBV7-2 and TRBJ2-1, with D uncertain. Per germline, CDR1 SGHTA and CDR2 FQGNSA. Between the trimmed V and J ends, which lost 5 bases and 6 bases, there was a span of 26 bases. The CDR3 covers 18 residues. The CDR3 nucleotides read TGTGCCAGCAGCCAAGCCCCGAACAGCCCTTGGGTTGGCAATGAGCAGTTCTTC. It specifies CASSQAPNSPWVGNEQFF. The complete variable domain, with remaining parts taken from reference TRBV7-2 and TRBJ2-1, reads GAGVSQSPSNKVTEKGKDVELRCDPISGHTALYWYRQSLGQGLEFLIYFQGNSAPDKSGLPSDRFSAERTGGSVSTLTIQRTQQEDSAVYLCASSQAPNSPWVGNEQFFGPGTRLTVL.

The table lists this clone with a few counts. The CDR3 protein is CASSLILAGGNTGELFF. The CDR3 DNA follows: TGCGCCAGCAGCTTGATCCTAGCGGGAGGGAACACCGGGGAGCTGTTTTTT. This rearrangement joins TRBV5-1 to TRBJ2-2; 11 bases map to TRBD2. V shed 1 base, J shed 1 base, and the junction held 3 bases outside the gene matches. The CDR3 loop spans 17 amino acids. In germline, CDR1 is SGHRS, CDR2 YFSETQ.